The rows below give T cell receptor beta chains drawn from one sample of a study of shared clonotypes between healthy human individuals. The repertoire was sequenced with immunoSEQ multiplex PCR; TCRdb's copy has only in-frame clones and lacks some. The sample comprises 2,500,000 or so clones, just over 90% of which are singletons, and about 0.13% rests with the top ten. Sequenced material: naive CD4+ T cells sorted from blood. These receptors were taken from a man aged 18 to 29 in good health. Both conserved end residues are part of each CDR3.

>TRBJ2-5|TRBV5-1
CASTRDPQETQYF
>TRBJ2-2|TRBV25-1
CASSEQGAPSSGELFF
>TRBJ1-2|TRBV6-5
CASSLVGIGYTF
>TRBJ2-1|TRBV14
CASSRGLVNEQFF
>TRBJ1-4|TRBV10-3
CAISPGNRVYEKLFF
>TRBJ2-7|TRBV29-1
CSVDGRGRYEQYF
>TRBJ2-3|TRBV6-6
CASSYATKGTDTQYF
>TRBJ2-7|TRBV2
CASRGGEGMSYEQYF
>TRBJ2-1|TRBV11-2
CASSLDELAGHNEQFF
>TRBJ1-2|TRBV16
CASSQSDRAGYGYTF
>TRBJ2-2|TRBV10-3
CAISGGAAGSGELFF
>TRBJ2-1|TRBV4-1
CASSQPGRSSYNEQFF
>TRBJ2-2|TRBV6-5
CASSRAGADTGELFF
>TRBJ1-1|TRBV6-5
CASSYQGALGTEAFF
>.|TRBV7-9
CASSLLASYEQYF
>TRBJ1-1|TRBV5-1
CASSFQGRNTEAFF
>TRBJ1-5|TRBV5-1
CASSWGIDQPQHF
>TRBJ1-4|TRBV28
CASSLPTGSGEKLFF
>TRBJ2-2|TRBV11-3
CASSAGNPSGARNTGELFF
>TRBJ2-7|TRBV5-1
CASSGLGTAYEQYF
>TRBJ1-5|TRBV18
CASSPVGGVSNQPQHF
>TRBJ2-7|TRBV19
CASSITGLADTYEQYF
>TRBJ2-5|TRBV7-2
CASSFGRQETQYF
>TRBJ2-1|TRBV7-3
CASSLGGGSYNEQFF
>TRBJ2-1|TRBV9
CASTQAGGSSYNEQFF
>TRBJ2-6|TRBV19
CASSRAGGEDGANVLTF
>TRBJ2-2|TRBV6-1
CASSEAGGPTTGELFF
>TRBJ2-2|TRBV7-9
CASSLTSGVRVTGELFF
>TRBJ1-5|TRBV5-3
CARSPIEQPQHF
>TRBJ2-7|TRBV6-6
CASRTPYPYEQYF
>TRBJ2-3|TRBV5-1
CASSSNTGYTQYF